This T cell receptor beta chain is from a study of blood T cell repertoires in COVID-19. Study-level information: In each case, the material was cDNA or gDNA derived from T cells, B-cell-depleted T cells, or PBMCs.

Assay: immunoSEQ multiplex PCR; the TCRdb copy retains only in-frame clones and omits some. The sample consists of almost 35,000 clones, 75% to 90% of them appearing once. The germline V gene has CDR1 ENHRY and CDR2 SYGVKD. The V and J ends lost 0 bases and 3 bases, in that order; junction bases with no gene match: 9. This CDR3 has 18 residues. The sequence derives from a man between 60 and 75 years old with active COVID-19. The sequencing input was peripheral blood. V gene TRBV10-3 combines with J gene TRBJ2-1; 9 positions match TRBD2. The CDR3 is CAISESISGTSFYNEQFF. CDR3 nucleotides: TGTGCCATCAGTGAGTCGATATCTGGGACTAGCTTCTACAATGAGCAGTTCTTC.